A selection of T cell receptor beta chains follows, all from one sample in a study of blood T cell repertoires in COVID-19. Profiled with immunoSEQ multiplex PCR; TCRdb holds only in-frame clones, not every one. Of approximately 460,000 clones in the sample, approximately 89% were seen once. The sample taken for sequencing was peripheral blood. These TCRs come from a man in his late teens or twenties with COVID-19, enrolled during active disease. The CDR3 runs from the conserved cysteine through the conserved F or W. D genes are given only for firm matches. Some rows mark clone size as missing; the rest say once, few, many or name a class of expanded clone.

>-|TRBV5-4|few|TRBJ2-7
CASSYFSAVHEQYF
TGTGCCAGCAGCTACTTTAGCGCCGTCCACGAGCAGTACTTC
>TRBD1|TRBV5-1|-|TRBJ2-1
CASSRGTGNSNEQFF
TGCGCCAGCAGCCGCGGGACAGGGAATAGCAATGAGCAGTTCTTC
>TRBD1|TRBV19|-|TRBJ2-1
CATEGGRGNEQFF
TGTGCCACAGAAGGGGGCCGAGGCAATGAGCAGTTCTTC
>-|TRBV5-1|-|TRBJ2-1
CASSEAHSGQDEQFF
TGCGCCAGCAGCGAGGCGCATAGCGGTCAGGATGAGCAGTTCTTC
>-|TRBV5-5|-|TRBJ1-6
CASSLDPGGSPLHF
TGTGCCAGCAGCTTGGATCCGGGGGGTTCACCCCTCCACTTT
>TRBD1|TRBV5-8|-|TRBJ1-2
CASSWDRDGYTF
TGTGCCAGCAGCTGGGACAGGGATGGCTACACCTTC
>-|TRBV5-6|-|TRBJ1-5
CASSLAGSNQPQHF
TGTGCCAGCAGCTTGGCGGGTTCCAATCAGCCCCAGCATTTT
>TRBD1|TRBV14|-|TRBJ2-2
CASRGQLPGELFF
TGTGCCAGCAGGGGACAGCTCCCCGGGGAGCTGTTTTTT
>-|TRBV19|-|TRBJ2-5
CASSIGPGWGSRETQYF
TGTGCCAGTAGTATAGGGCCGGGGTGGGGTTCTAGAGAGACCCAGTACTTC
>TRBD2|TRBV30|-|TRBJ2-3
CAWNSGEGPADTQYF
TGTGCCTGGAACTCGGGGGAGGGCCCGGCAGATACGCAGTATTTT
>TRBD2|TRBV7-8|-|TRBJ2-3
CASSLALVAGGSTDTQYF
TGTGCCAGCAGCTTAGCGCTGGTCGCGGGGGGTAGCACAGATACGCAGTATTTT
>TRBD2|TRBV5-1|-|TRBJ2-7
CASSLSGTSGYEQYF
TGCGCCAGCAGCTTATCCGGGACTAGCGGCTACGAGCAGTACTTC
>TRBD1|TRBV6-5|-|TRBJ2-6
CASSYGTAAGANVLTF
TGTGCCAGCAGTTACGGGACAGCTGCTGGGGCCAACGTCCTGACTTTC
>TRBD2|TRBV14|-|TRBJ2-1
CASSQLTSGKIYEQFF
TGTGCCAGCAGCCAGCTCACTAGCGGGAAGATCTATGAGCAGTTCTTC
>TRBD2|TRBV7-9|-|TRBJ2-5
CASGGGLAGGRETQYF
TGTGCCAGCGGCGGAGGACTAGCGGGGGGCAGGGAGACCCAGTACTTC
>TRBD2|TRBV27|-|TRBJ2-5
CASRLLAGADETQYF
TGTGCCAGCAGATTACTAGCGGGAGCTGATGAGACCCAGTACTTC
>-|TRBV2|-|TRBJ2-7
CASSEQGIDEQYF
TGTGCCAGCAGTGAACAGGGAATCGACGAGCAGTACTTC
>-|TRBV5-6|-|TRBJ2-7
CASSLRGGLSSYEQYF
TGTGCCAGCAGCTTGAGGGGCGGTCTATCAAGCTACGAGCAGTACTTC
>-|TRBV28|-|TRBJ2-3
CASSFGGRSTDTQYF
TGTGCCAGCAGTTTTGGGGGGAGGTCAACAGATACGCAGTATTTT
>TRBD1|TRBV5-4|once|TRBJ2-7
CASSLVGQGNNEQYF
TGTGCCAGCAGCTTGGTCGGACAGGGCAACAACGAGCAGTACTTC
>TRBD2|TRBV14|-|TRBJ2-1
CASSQSLAGGNEQFF
TGTGCCAGCAGCCAATCACTAGCGGGAGGGAATGAGCAGTTCTTC
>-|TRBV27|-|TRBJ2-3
CASRITRAEGQYF
TGTGCCAGCAGGATTACCCGGGCTGAGGGGCAGTATTTT
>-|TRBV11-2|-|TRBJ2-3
CASSLSAGSTDTQYF
TGTGCCAGCAGCTTATCGGCGGGAAGCACAGATACGCAGTATTTT
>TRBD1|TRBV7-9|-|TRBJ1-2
CASSTGTGGRLGYGYTF
TGTGCCAGCAGCACTGGGACAGGGGGCAGGTTGGGCTATGGCTACACCTTC
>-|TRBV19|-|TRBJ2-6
CASSIEGRQGLLFSGANVLTF
TGTGCCAGTAGTATAGAGGGCCGGCAGGGGCTCCTCTTCTCTGGGGCCAACGTCCTGACTTTC
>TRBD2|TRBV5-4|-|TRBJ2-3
CASRRAGNTDTQYF
TGTGCCAGCAGGCGAGCGGGGAACACAGATACGCAGTATTTT
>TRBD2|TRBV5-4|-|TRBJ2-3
CASSLRASGGAGDTQYF
TGTGCCAGCAGCTTGAGGGCTAGCGGGGGGGCAGGGGATACGCAGTATTTT
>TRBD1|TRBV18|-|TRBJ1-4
CASSPPGQGLLENEKLFF
TGTGCCAGCTCACCACCGGGACAGGGGCTTCTAGAGAATGAAAAACTGTTTTTT
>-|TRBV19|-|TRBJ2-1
CASSTPGVSYNEQFF
TGTGCCAGTAGTACTCCGGGAGTTTCCTACAATGAGCAGTTCTTC
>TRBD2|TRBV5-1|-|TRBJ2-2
CASSQRDLAVNTGELFF
TGCGCCAGCAGCCAACGGGACCTAGCGGTTAACACCGGGGAGCTGTTTTTT
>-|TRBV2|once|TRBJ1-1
CAGRQAIRLNTEAFF
TGTGCCGGACGACAGGCGATCCGGTTGAACACTGAAGCTTTCTTT
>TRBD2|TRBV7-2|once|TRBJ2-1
CASSLSGGKYNEQFF
TGTGCCAGCAGCTTATCGGGAGGAAAGTACAATGAGCAGTTCTTC
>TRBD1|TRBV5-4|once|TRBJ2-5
CASSLRQGAGETQYF
TGTGCCAGCAGCTTACGACAGGGGGCGGGAGAGACCCAGTACTTC
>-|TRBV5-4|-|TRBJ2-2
CATSRALAGTGELFF
TGTGCCACCTCCCGGGCCCTGGCGGGCACCGGGGAGCTGTTTTTT
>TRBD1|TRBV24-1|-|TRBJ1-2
CATSDALGQGVKGYTF
TGTGCCACCAGTGATGCCCTGGGACAGGGTGTTAAAGGCTACACCTTC
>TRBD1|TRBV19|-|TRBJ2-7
CASSHDDRGLGEQYF
TGTGCCAGTAGCCACGACGACAGGGGGCTGGGGGAGCAGTACTTC